A selection of T cell receptor beta chains follows, all from one sample in a study of T cell responses to AZD1222 COVID-19 vaccine. The protocol was immunoSEQ multiplex PCR, while the TCRdb copy is restricted to in-frame clones and leaves out a portion. This table holds about 190,000 clones, approximately 90% found once. Sequences were derived from peripheral blood, sampled on day 0 of AZD1222 vaccination. The source of these receptors is an adult in good health. The CDR3 runs from the conserved cysteine through the conserved F or W. D genes are given only for firm matches. The size of a clone is reported for some rows only, either as once, few or many, or as a class for expanded clones.

length: 12; V: TRBV6-2/TRBV6-3; D: -; J: TRBJ1-2; size: -; CDR3: CASSTTGNGYTF; DNA: TGTGCCAGCAGTACAACAGGGAATGGCTACACCTTC
length: 12; V: TRBV5-3; D: -; J: TRBJ2-3; size: -; CDR3: CARFGIRLSQYF; DNA: TGTGCCAGATTTGGGATACGTTTGTCACAGTATTTT
length: 16; V: TRBV5-4; D: -; J: TRBJ2-3; size: -; CDR3: CASSPGRPCPTDTQYF; DNA: TGTGCCAGCAGCCCGGGACGTCCTTGCCCCACAGATACGCAGTATTTT
length: 15; V: TRBV9; D: TRBD1; J: TRBJ2-7; size: -; CDR3: CASSGTPGQGGEQYF; DNA: TGTGCCAGCAGCGGGACGCCGGGACAGGGTGGCGAGCAGTACTTC
length: 14; V: TRBV19; D: -; J: TRBJ1-1; size: -; CDR3: CASSIDRQYTEAFF; DNA: TGTGCCAGTAGTATCGATCGACAGTACACTGAAGCTTTCTTT
length: 16; V: TRBV9; D: -; J: TRBJ1-1; size: -; CDR3: CASSPSGPNPNTEAFF; DNA: TGTGCCAGCAGCCCATCCGGGCCAAACCCCAACACTGAAGCTTTCTTT
length: 15; V: TRBV13; D: -; J: TRBJ2-7; size: -; CDR3: CASSLRVSLPYEQYF; DNA: TGTGCCAGCAGCTTACGGGTTAGTCTCCCCTACGAGCAGTACTTC
length: 13; V: TRBV4-3; D: -; J: TRBJ2-1; size: once; CDR3: CASSQDGSNEQFF; DNA: TGCGCCAGCAGCCAAGATGGGTCCAATGAGCAGTTCTTC
length: 15; V: TRBV6-2/TRBV6-3; D: -; J: TRBJ1-5; size: few; CDR3: CASSPSRRGYQPQHF; DNA: TGTGCCAGCAGTCCATCCAGACGGGGGTATCAGCCCCAGCATTTT
length: 14; V: TRBV9; D: -; J: TRBJ2-7; size: -; CDR3: CASSVYPTKSEQYF; DNA: TGTGCCAGCAGCGTATACCCGACCAAAAGCGAGCAGTACTTC
length: 13; V: TRBV10-3; D: TRBD2; J: TRBJ2-7; size: -; CDR3: CAIGVGGSYEQYF; DNA: TGTGCCATCGGTGTCGGCGGGAGCTACGAGCAGTACTTC
length: 17; V: TRBV11-2; D: TRBD1; J: TRBJ1-5; size: -; CDR3: CASSLGQTYPHNQPQHF; DNA: TGTGCCAGCAGCTTGGGACAGACTTATCCTCACAATCAGCCCCAGCATTTT
length: 15; V: TRBV7-2; D: -; J: TRBJ1-5; size: once; CDR3: CASRSGGGSNQPQHF; DNA: TGTGCCAGCAGATCCGGGGGGGGTAGCAATCAGCCCCAGCATTTT
length: 16; V: TRBV12-5; D: -; J: TRBJ2-3; size: -; CDR3: CASGFDQGRNTDTQYF; DNA: TGTGCTAGTGGTTTTGATCAGGGCCGCAACACAGATACGCAGTATTTT
length: 15; V: TRBV6-2/TRBV6-3; D: TRBD2; J: TRBJ2-1; size: -; CDR3: CASSYTSGVFGEQFF; DNA: TGTGCCAGCAGTTACACTAGCGGGGTTTTCGGTGAGCAGTTCTTC
length: 14; V: TRBV7-2; D: -; J: TRBJ2-5; size: -; CDR3: CASSLVTGQETQYF; DNA: TGTGCCAGCAGCTTAGTAACAGGTCAAGAGACCCAGTACTTC
length: 13; V: TRBV5-6; D: -; J: TRBJ2-1; size: -; CDR3: CASSSASYNEQFF; DNA: TGTGCCAGCAGCTCTGCCTCCTACAATGAGCAGTTCTTC
length: 17; V: TRBV5-8; D: TRBD1; J: TRBJ1-6; size: -; CDR3: CASSSPTGEENNSPLHF; DNA: TGTGCCAGCAGCTCGCCGACAGGGGAAGAGAATAATTCACCCCTCCACTTT
length: 15; V: TRBV5-4; D: TRBD1; J: TRBJ2-7; size: -; CDR3: CASSSRQGATYEQYF; DNA: TGTGCCAGCAGCTCTAGACAGGGGGCGACGTACGAGCAGTACTTC
length: 15; V: TRBV6-5; D: TRBD1; J: TRBJ1-4; size: -; CDR3: CASSYWGTGKEKLFF; DNA: TGTGCCAGCAGTTACTGGGGGACAGGGAAGGAAAAACTGTTTTTT
length: 14; V: TRBV9; D: TRBD2; J: TRBJ2-7; size: once; CDR3: CASSVTGEGYEQYF; DNA: TGTGCCAGCAGCGTAACGGGGGAGGGCTACGAGCAGTACTTC
length: 17; V: TRBV3-1/TRBV3-2; D: -; J: TRBJ2-7; size: -; CDR3: CASSSRGGAPYPYEQYF; DNA: TGTGCCAGCAGCTCCCGGGGCGGGGCACCTTACCCTTACGAGCAGTACTTC
length: 15; V: TRBV27; D: -; J: TRBJ1-6; size: -; CDR3: CASSPSGANNSPLHF; DNA: TGTGCCAGCAGTCCATCAGGGGCGAATAATTCACCCCTCCACTTT
length: 16; V: TRBV11-3; D: -; J: TRBJ2-1; size: -; CDR3: CASSARTGGGSNEQFF; DNA: TGTGCCAGCAGCGCCAGGACAGGCGGGGGATCCAATGAGCAGTTCTTC
length: 16; V: TRBV7-8; D: -; J: TRBJ2-3; size: -; CDR3: CASSQWGQRGTDTQYF; DNA: TGTGCCAGCAGCCAGTGGGGCCAGCGGGGCACAGATACGCAGTATTTT
length: 14; V: TRBV11-2; D: TRBD2; J: TRBJ2-3; size: -; CDR3: CASSPGVTSDWQYF; DNA: TGTGCCAGCAGCCCAGGGGTGACTAGCGATTGGCAGTATTTT
length: 14; V: TRBV18; D: TRBD1; J: TRBJ1-6; size: -; CDR3: CASSPTQGDSPLHF; DNA: TGTGCCAGCTCACCCACTCAGGGGGACTCACCCCTCCACTTT
length: 12; V: TRBV2; D: -; J: TRBJ1-2; size: -; CDR3: CASRRVPYGYTF; DNA: TGTGCCAGCCGGCGGGTCCCCTATGGCTACACCTTC
length: 17; V: TRBV10-3; D: TRBD1; J: TRBJ2-2; size: -; CDR3: CAISETGGEANTGELFF; DNA: TGTGCCATCAGTGAAACAGGGGGAGAGGCGAACACCGGGGAGCTGTTTTTT
length: 13; V: TRBV4-2; D: -; J: TRBJ2-7; size: -; CDR3: CASSQDLGGEQYF; DNA: TGTGCCAGCAGCCAAGATCTGGGTGGGGAGCAGTACTTC
length: 12; V: TRBV9; D: -; J: TRBJ1-2; size: once; CDR3: CASSPGFYGYTF; DNA: TGTGCCAGCAGCCCGGGGTTCTATGGCTACACCTTC
length: 15; V: TRBV19; D: -; J: TRBJ2-5; size: -; CDR3: CASSWAGLQQETQYF; DNA: TGTGCCAGTAGTTGGGCAGGGCTACAACAAGAGACCCAGTACTTC
length: 16; V: TRBV19; D: TRBD1; J: TRBJ1-4; size: -; CDR3: CASSVRQGLGNEKLFF; DNA: TGTGCCAGTAGTGTCCGACAGGGTCTCGGTAATGAAAAACTGTTTTTT
length: 14; V: TRBV5-1; D: -; J: TRBJ1-4; size: -; CDR3: CASSFGQLNEKLFF; DNA: TGCGCCAGCAGCTTCGGACAGCTAAATGAAAAACTGTTTTTT
length: 14; V: TRBV20-1; D: -; J: TRBJ2-2; size: few; CDR3: CSASGDLNTGELFF; DNA: TGCAGTGCTAGTGGGGACTTGAACACCGGGGAGCTGTTTTTT
length: 14; V: TRBV7-8; D: -; J: TRBJ2-1; size: -; CDR3: CASSPLGDYNEQFF; DNA: TGTGCCAGCAGCCCCCTGGGGGACTACAATGAGCAGTTCTTC
length: 16; V: TRBV9; D: -; J: TRBJ1-1; size: -; CDR3: CASSVDGGGMNTEAFF; DNA: TGTGCCAGCAGCGTAGACGGTGGCGGCATGAACACTGAAGCTTTCTTT
length: 13; V: TRBV5-1; D: -; J: TRBJ2-5; size: -; CDR3: CASSLISQETQYF; DNA: TGCGCCAGCAGCTTGATTTCCCAAGAGACCCAGTACTTC
length: 15; V: TRBV2; D: TRBD1; J: TRBJ1-5; size: -; CDR3: CASGWTGISNQPQHF; DNA: TGTGCCAGCGGATGGACAGGGATTAGCAATCAGCCCCAGCATTTT
length: 15; V: TRBV6-2/TRBV6-3; D: -; J: TRBJ2-7; size: -; CDR3: CASSPGIPSSYEQYF; DNA: TGTGCCAGCAGCCCCGGCATACCTTCCTCCTACGAGCAGTACTTC
length: 18; V: TRBV7-2; D: -; J: TRBJ1-2; size: -; CDR3: CASSLLGGFAGRSYGYTF; DNA: TGTGCCAGCAGCTTACTCGGGGGTTTTGCGGGCCGATCCTATGGCTACACCTTC
length: 14; V: TRBV7-2; D: TRBD1; J: TRBJ2-1; size: -; CDR3: CASSRPGQGNEQFF; DNA: TGTGCCAGCAGCCGTCCGGGACAGGGCAATGAGCAGTTCTTC
length: 14; V: TRBV15; D: TRBD2; J: TRBJ2-1; size: -; CDR3: CATSKSGRYNEQFF; DNA: TGTGCCACCAGCAAGAGCGGGAGGTACAATGAGCAGTTCTTC
length: 14; V: TRBV2; D: -; J: TRBJ2-3; size: -; CDR3: CASGLTSSTDTQYF; DNA: TGTGCCAGCGGCCTCACTAGTTCCACAGATACGCAGTATTTT
length: 15; V: TRBV7-9; D: -; J: TRBJ1-4; size: -; CDR3: CASSLAMAGSEKLFF; DNA: TGTGCCAGCAGCTTAGCGATGGCGGGGTCTGAAAAACTGTTTTTT
length: 16; V: TRBV10-3; D: TRBD2; J: TRBJ2-5; size: -; CDR3: CAISESGGRSVETQYF; DNA: TGTGCCATCAGTGAGTCAGGCGGGAGATCGGTAGAGACCCAGTACTTC
length: 15; V: TRBV5-1; D: TRBD2; J: TRBJ2-3; size: -; CDR3: CASTKLAGDTDTQYF; DNA: TGCGCCAGCACCAAACTAGCGGGGGACACAGATACGCAGTATTTT
length: 13; V: TRBV6-2/TRBV6-3; D: TRBD1; J: TRBJ1-5; size: -; CDR3: CASSWDRNQPQHF; DNA: TGTGCCAGCAGTTGGGACAGGAATCAGCCCCAGCATTTT
length: 16; V: TRBV7-9; D: TRBD1; J: TRBJ1-4; size: -; CDR3: CASSLVGGTGDEKLFF; DNA: TGTGCCAGCAGCTTAGTGGGCGGGACAGGGGATGAAAAACTGTTTTTT
length: 15; V: TRBV7-2; D: -; J: TRBJ1-2; size: once; CDR3: CASSLGFGAGDGYTF; DNA: TGTGCCAGCAGCCTCGGTTTTGGGGCGGGGGATGGCTACACCTTC